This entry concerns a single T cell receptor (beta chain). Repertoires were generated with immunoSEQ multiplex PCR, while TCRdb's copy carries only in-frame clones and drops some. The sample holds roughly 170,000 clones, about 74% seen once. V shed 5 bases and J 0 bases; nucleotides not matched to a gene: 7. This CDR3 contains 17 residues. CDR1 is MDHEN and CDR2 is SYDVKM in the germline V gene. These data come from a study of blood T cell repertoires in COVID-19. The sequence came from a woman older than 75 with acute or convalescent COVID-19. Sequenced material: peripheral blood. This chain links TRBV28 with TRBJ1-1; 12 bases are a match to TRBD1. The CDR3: CASSLPGQGALNTEAFF. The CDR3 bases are TGTGCCAGCAGTCTCCCGGGACAGGGGGCACTGAACACTGAAGCTTTCTTT.